The rows below give T cell receptor beta chains drawn from one sample of a study of cytomegalovirus exposure and HLA in healthy donors. Clones were read by immunoSEQ multiplex PCR, and TCRdb kept only the in-frame ones, dropping some. Of about 120,000 clones in the sample, around three quarters are singletons; the top ten hold 9.5% to 13%. The material sequenced was PBMCs. The receptors were sampled from a middle-aged man in good health and CMV-seropositive. CDR3s include the opening cysteine and the closing phenylalanine or tryptophan. The D gene is left open where the match is weak. Size tells how often a clone was seen (once, few, many) or the class of an expanded clone, and some rows leave it out.

d_call	j_call	v_call	clone_size	cdr3_nt	cdr3_aa
TRBD1	TRBJ1-6	TRBV15	NA	TGTGCCACCAGCAGAGATTCTCATTATAGGGGACAGGGGCCACCCCTCCACTTT	CATSRDSHYRGQGPPLHF
NA	TRBJ1-2	TRBV29-1	NA	TGCAGCGTTGAATCACTGGTCAAAACCCGGGGCACCTTC	CSVESLVKTRGTF
TRBD1	TRBJ2-2	TRBV4-3	NA	TGCGCCAGCAGCTCCGACGACAGGGGGGGCACCGGGGAGCTGTTTTTT	CASSSDDRGGTGELFF
TRBD1	TRBJ1-4	TRBV28	NA	TGTGCCAGCAGTCAAGCAGGGGGGAATGAAAAACTGTTTTTT	CASSQAGGNEKLFF
TRBD1	TRBJ2-3	TRBV19	NA	TGTGCCAGTAGTCGCCCGGGACAGGGGGTAAATACGCAGTATTTT	CASSRPGQGVNTQYF
NA	TRBJ2-5	TRBV7-3	NA	TGTGCCAGCAGCTTAACGGAAGTATGCAGGGGAACCCAAGAGACCCAGTACTTC	CASSLTEVCRGTQETQYF
NA	TRBJ2-2	TRBV15	NA	TGTGCCACCAGCAGCATAGAACCCGGGGAGCTGTTTTTT	CATSSIEPGELFF
NA	TRBJ1-1	TRBV6-5	NA	TGTGCCAGCAGGCCGGCGCTCGCGGGTCGGGGTTTCTTT	CASRPALAGRGFF
TRBD1	TRBJ2-1	TRBV7-9	NA	TGTGCCAGCACCGCGCGGGGACAGGGCTCCAATGAGCAGTTCTTC	CASTARGQGSNEQFF
TRBD2	TRBJ2-7	TRBV6-5	once	TGTGCCAGCAGTTACGGGTTAGCGGGTAACTACGAGCAGTACTTC	CASSYGLAGNYEQYF
TRBD2	TRBJ2-7	TRBV6-5	NA	TGTGCCAGCAGTTACCAGGCGGGGGGATTGGAGCAGTACTTC	CASSYQAGGLEQYF
NA	TRBJ2-1	TRBV5-6	NA	TGTGCCAGCAGCGGAGTTTGGGAGCAGTTCTTC	CASSGVWEQFF
NA	TRBJ1-5	TRBV6-1	NA	TGTGCCAGCAGTGAAGGACAATTTTATAGCAATCAGCCCCAGCATTTT	CASSEGQFYSNQPQHF
NA	TRBJ1-3	TRBV10-2	few	TGCGCCAGCAGTAGGTCGGACACTGGAAACACCATATATTTT	CASSRSDTGNTIYF
TRBD1	TRBJ2-3	TRBV7-6	NA	TGTGCCAGCAGCTTAGCGGGACAGGGGGGTTCAGATACGCAGTATTTT	CASSLAGQGGSDTQYF
TRBD1	TRBJ1-4	TRBV6-1	NA	TGTGCCAGCAGGGGGACAGGAGGTAATGAAAAACTGTTTTTT	CASRGTGGNEKLFF
NA	TRBJ1-3	TRBV6-5	few	TGTGCCAGCAGATTGGACAGCTCTGGAAACACCATATATTTT	CASRLDSSGNTIYF
NA	TRBJ2-1	TRBV15	NA	TGTGCCACCAGCAGATTAGGGGTCAATGAGCAGTTCTTC	CATSRLGVNEQFF
NA	TRBJ2-3	TRBV6-5	NA	TGTGCCAGCAGATCCGGGACACCTCTTTTATTGTATTTT	CASRSGTPLLLYF
NA	TRBJ1-1	TRBV5-5	NA	TGTGCCAGCAGCTCTCAGGCCTCGGTGAACACTGAAGCTTTCTTT	CASSSQASVNTEAFF
TRBD1	TRBJ2-2	TRBV2	once	TGTGCCAGCAGCGCTGGGGACAGGGTAAGTACCGGGGAGCTGTTTTTT	CASSAGDRVSTGELFF
NA	TRBJ1-4	TRBV6-5	NA	TGTGCCAGCAGTTCGGACTGGGGAACAAATGAAAAACTGTTTTTT	CASSSDWGTNEKLFF
NA	TRBJ1-5	TRBV28	NA	TGTGCCAGCAGCTTATGGGCTCAGCCCCAGCATTTT	CASSLWAQPQHF
TRBD2	TRBJ2-7	TRBV29-1	NA	TGCAGCGTTGCCGGCGGGGGGGCTTGGTACGAGCAGTACTTC	CSVAGGGAWYEQYF
NA	TRBJ2-2	TRBV18	NA	TGTGCCAGCTCACCGGGCGGGGTGAACACCGGGGAGCTGTTTTTT	CASSPGGVNTGELFF
NA	TRBJ1-4	TRBV18	NA	TGTGCCAGCTCACCACGGGGGAGGACTAGGGGTGAAAAACTGTTTTTT	CASSPRGRTRGEKLFF
TRBD1	TRBJ2-7	TRBV6-1	NA	TGTGCCAGCAGTGAACCGGGACAGGCTTCGGTCGAGCAGTACTTC	CASSEPGQASVEQYF
TRBD1	TRBJ2-7	TRBV6-5	NA	TGTGCCAGCAATCAACAGGGGGCCGACGAGCAGTACTTC	CASNQQGADEQYF
TRBD1	TRBJ2-3	TRBV6-1	NA	TGTGCCAGCAGTGTACAGGGGGCTACAGATACGCAGTATTTT	CASSVQGATDTQYF
TRBD2	TRBJ2-7	TRBV29-1	few	TGCAGCGTTGAGACCGGGACTAGCGGGGGTAGCGAGCAGTACTTC	CSVETGTSGGSEQYF